Sequencing of this T cell receptor (beta chain) was carried out in a study of T cells in Graves' hyperthyroidism and ophthalmopathy. It was uncontrolled infection, other autoimmune disease, pregnancy or lactation that excluded patients. Clinical symptoms, serum thyroxine and TRAb, thyroid ultrasound and orbital computed tomography together formed the diagnostic basis. This CDR3 comprises 15 residues. Germline values: CDR1 MGHRA, CDR2 YSYEKL. The V segment lost 1 base and the J segment 7 bases; nucleotides outside the gene matches: 6. This clonotype was detected ten times or more. The target antigen is unknown. Overall study findings and caveats: Stable hyperthyroidism was separated from ophthalmopathy by a model based on 13 V-J features. The model anticipated ophthalmopathy a median approximately six months pre-onset.

RNA transcripts served as the template for amplifying TCR beta CDR3 regions. During a first-round RT-PCR of the TCR CDR3, the HTBI primer set was used. Each CDR3 protein gets one entry after TCRdb re-called the multiplex PCR reads with MiXCR. The sample includes roughly 500,000 distinct CDR3 sequences, just over 45% of them seen just once. The gene calls are TRBV4-1 and TRBJ2-2; 7 bases line up with TRBD2. The sample consisted of peripheral blood or thyroid tissue (not recorded which). The sequence was obtained from an adult woman with Graves' disease, either hyperthyroidism or ophthalmopathy (not recorded which). The CDR3 is CASSQALALGGELFF. For the CDR3, the DNA is TGCGCCAGCAGCCAAGCACTAGCGTTGGGCGGGGAGCTGTTTTTT.